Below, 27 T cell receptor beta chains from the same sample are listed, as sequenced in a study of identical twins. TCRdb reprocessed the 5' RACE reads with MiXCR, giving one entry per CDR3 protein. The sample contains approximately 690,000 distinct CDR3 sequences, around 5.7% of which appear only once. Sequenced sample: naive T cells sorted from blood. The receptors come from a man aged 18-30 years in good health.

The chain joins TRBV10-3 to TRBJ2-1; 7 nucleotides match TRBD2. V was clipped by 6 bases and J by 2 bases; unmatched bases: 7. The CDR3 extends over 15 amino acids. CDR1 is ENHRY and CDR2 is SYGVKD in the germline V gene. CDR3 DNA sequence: TGTGCCATCAGAGCCTCCGGGACTACCTACAATGAGCAGTTCTTC. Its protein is CAIRASGTTYNEQFF.

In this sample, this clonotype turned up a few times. CDR3 sequence (DNA): TGCGCCAGCAGCTTGGCCTCTAGACCCGGGGGTGAGCAGTTCTTC. As protein: CASSLASRPGGEQFF. This chain links TRBV5-1 with TRBJ2-1; D possibly corresponds to TRBD2 (6 bases). This CDR3 has 15 residues. The V and J ends lost 0 bases and 9 bases respectively, with 16 bases between them. CDR1 and CDR2 from the germline V gene are SGHRS and YFSETQ.

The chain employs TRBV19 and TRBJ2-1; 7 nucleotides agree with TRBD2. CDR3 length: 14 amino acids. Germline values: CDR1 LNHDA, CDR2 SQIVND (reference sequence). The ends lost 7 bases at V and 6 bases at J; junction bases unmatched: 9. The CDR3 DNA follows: TGTGCCAGTACCCGGACTAGAGCTGTCAATGAGCAGTTCTTC. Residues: CASTRTRAVNEQFF.

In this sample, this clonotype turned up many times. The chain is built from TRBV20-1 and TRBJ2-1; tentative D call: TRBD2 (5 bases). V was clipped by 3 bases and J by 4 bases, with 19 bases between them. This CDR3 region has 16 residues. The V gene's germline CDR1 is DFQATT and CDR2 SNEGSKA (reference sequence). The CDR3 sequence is CSARLRVATPYNEQFF. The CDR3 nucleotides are TGCAGTGCTAGGTTGCGGGTTGCTACCCCTTACAATGAGCAGTTCTTC.

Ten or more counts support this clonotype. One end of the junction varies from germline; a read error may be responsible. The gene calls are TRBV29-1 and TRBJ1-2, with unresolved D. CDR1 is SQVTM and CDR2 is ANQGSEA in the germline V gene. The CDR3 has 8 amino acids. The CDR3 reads CSVANGDF. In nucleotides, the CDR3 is TGCAGCGTTGCCAACGGGGACTTC.

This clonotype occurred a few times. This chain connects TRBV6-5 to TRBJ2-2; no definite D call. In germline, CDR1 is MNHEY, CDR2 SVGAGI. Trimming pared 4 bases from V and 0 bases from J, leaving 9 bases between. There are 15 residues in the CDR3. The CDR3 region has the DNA TGTGCCAGCAGTTGGTTGATAGCGAACACCGGGGAGCTGTTTTTT. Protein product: CASSWLIANTGELFF.

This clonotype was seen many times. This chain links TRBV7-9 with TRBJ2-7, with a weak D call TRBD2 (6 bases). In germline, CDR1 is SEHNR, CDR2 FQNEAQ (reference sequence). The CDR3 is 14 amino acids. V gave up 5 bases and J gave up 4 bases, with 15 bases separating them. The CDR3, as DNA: TGTGCCAGCAGCCTCACCGGGAGCGTATACGAGCAGTACTTC. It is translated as CASSLTGSVYEQYF.

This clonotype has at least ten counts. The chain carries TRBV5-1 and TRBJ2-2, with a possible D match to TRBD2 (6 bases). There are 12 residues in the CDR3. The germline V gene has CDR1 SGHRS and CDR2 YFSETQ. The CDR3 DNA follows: TGCGCGGTTCGGAGGGAAACCGGGGAGCTGTTTTTT. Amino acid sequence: CAVRRETGELFF.

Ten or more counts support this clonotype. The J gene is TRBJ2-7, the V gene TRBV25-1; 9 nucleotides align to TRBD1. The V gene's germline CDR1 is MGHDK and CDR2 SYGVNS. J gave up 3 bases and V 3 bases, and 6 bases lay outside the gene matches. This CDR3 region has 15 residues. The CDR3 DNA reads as TGTGCCAGCAGTGAGTCATGGACAGGGGTCTACGAGCAGTACTTC. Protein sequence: CASSESWTGVYEQYF.

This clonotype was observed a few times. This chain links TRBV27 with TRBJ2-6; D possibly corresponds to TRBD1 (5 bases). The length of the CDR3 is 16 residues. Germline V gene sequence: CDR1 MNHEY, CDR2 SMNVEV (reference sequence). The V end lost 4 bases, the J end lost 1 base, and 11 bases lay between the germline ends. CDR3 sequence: CASSSYSGSGANVLTF. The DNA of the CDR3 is TGTGCCAGCAGTTCCTACTCAGGGTCTGGGGCCAACGTCCTGACTTTC. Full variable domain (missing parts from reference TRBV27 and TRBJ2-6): EAQVTQNPRYLITVTGKKLTVTCSQNMNHEYMSWYRQDPGLGLRQIYYSMNVEVTDKGDVPEGYKVSRKEKRNFPLILESPSPNQTSLYFCASSSYSGSGANVLTFGAGSRLTVL.

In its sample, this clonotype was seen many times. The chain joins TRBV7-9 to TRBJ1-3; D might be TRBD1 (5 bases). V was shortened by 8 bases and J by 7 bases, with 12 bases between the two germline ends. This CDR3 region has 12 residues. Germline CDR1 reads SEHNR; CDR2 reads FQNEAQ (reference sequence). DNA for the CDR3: TGTGCCAGCGGGGACCCCGGGAACACCATATATTTT. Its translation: CASGDPGNTIYF.

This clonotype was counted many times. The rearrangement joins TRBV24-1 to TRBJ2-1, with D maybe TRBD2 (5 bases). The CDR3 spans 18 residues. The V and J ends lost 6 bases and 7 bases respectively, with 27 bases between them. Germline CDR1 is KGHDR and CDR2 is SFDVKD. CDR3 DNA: TGTGCCACCAGTAACCACCCGCGGGCGGGTACTGCCGGGAATGAGCAGTTCTTC. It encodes CATSNHPRAGTAGNEQFF.

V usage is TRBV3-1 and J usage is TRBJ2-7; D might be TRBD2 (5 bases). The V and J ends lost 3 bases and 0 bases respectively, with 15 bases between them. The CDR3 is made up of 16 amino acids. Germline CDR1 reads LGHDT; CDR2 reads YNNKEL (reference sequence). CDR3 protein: CASSHPGLRSSYEQYF. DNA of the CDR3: TGTGCCAGCAGCCATCCCGGACTGAGGAGCTCCTACGAGCAGTACTTC.

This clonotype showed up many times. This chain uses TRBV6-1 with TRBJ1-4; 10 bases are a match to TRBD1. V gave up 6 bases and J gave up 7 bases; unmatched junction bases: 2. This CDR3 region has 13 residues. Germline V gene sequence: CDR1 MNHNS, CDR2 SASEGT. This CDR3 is CASRRTGGEKLFF. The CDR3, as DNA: TGTGCCAGCAGAAGGACAGGGGGTGAAAAACTGTTTTTT.

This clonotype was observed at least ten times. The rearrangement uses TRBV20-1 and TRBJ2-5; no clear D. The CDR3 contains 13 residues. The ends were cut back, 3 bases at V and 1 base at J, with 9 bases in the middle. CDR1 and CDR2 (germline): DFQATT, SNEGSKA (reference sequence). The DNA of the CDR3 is TGCAGTGCTAGTTCCCCGCCCCAAGAGACCCAGTACTTC. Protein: CSASSPPQETQYF.

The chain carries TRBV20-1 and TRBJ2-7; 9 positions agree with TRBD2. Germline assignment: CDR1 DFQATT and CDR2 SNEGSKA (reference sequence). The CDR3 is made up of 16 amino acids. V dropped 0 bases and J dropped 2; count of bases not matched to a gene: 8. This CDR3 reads CSARDQISGSTYEQYF. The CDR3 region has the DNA TGCAGTGCTAGAGATCAGATTAGCGGGAGTACCTACGAGCAGTACTTC.

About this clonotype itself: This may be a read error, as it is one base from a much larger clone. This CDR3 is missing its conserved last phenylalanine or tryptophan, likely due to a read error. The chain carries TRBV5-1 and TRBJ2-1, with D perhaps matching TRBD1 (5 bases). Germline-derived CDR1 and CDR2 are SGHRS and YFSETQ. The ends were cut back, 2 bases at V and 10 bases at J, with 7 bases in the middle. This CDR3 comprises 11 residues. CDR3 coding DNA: TGCGCCAGCAGCTTAGGACAAGAGCAGTTCTGC. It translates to CASSLGQEQFC.

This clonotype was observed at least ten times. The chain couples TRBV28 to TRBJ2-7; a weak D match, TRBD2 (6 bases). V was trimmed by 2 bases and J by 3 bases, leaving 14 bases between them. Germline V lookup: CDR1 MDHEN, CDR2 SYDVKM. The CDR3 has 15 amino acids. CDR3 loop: CASSLPPGVSYEQYF. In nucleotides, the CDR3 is TGTGCCAGCAGTTTACCCCCGGGAGTCAGCTACGAGCAGTACTTC.

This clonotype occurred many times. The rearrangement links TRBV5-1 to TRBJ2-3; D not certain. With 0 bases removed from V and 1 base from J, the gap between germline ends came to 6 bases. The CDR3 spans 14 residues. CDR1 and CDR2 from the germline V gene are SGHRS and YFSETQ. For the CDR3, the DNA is TGCGCCAGCAGCTTGGACCCCGGCACAGATACGCAGTATTTT. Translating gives CASSLDPGTDTQYF.

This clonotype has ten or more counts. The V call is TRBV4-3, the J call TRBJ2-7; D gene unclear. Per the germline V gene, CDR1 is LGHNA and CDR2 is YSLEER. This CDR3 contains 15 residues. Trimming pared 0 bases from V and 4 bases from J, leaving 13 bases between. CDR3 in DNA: TGCGCCAGCAGCCAAGAGGTCTGGGGTCGATACGAGCAGTACTTC. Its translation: CASSQEVWGRYEQYF.

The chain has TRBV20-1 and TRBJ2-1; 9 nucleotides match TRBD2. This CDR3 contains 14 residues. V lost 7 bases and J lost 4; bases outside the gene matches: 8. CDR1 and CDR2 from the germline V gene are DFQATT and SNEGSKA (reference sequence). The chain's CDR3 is CSGNLAGRYNEQFF. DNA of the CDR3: TGCAGTGGGAATCTAGCGGGAAGGTACAATGAGCAGTTCTTC.

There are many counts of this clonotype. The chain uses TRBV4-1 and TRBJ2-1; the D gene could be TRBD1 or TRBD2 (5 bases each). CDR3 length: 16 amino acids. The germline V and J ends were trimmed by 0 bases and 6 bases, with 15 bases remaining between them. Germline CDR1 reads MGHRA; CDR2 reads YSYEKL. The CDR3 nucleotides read TGCGCCAGCAGCCAAGAGGGGACCCAACTTTCCAATGAGCAGTTCTTC. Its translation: CASSQEGTQLSNEQFF.

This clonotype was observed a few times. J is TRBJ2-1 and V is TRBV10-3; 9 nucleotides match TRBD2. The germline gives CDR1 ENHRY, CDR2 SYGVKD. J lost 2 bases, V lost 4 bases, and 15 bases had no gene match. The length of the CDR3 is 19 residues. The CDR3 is CAISGFNVSGSRTYNEQFF. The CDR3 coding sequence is TGTGCCATCAGTGGTTTCAACGTTAGCGGGAGCCGCACCTACAATGAGCAGTTCTTC.

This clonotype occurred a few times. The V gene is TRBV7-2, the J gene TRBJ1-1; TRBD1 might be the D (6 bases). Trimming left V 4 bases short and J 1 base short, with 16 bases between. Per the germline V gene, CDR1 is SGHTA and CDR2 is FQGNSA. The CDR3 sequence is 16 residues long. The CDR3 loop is CASSSTKGGRNTEAFF. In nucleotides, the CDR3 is TGTGCCAGCAGCTCCACCAAAGGGGGTCGGAACACTGAAGCTTTCTTT.

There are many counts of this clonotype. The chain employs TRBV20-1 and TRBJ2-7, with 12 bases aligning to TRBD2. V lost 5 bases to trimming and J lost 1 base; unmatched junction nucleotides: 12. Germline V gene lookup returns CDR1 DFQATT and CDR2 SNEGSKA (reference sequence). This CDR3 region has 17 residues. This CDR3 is CSAVTSGRSTSSYEQYF. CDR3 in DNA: TGCAGTGCTGTTACTAGCGGGAGGTCGACCTCTTCCTACGAGCAGTACTTC.

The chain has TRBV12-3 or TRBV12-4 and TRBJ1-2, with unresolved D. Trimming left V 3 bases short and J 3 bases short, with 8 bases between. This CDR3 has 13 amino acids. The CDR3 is CASSFVQDYGYTF. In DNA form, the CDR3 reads TGTGCCAGCAGTTTCGTCCAGGACTATGGCTACACCTTC.

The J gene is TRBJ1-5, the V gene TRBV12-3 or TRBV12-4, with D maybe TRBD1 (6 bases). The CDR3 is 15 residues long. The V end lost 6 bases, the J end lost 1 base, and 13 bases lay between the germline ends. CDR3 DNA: TGTGCCAGCAGATACGGGGGCGGGAGCAATCAGCCCCAGCATTTT. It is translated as CASRYGGGSNQPQHF.